This TCR beta chain appears in the sequencing data of a study of T cells in tumors after PD-1 blockade. Study background: Daily vismodegib 150 mg continued in a subset of anti-PD-1-treated patients. Mean per blood sample: some 120,000 templates (about 24,000-260,000), approximately 37,000 unique clonotypes.

This CDR3 is 15 amino acids long. The J segment lost 1 base and the V segment lost 2 bases, leaving 2 bases of the junction unmatched. Per the germline V gene, CDR1 is MNHEY and CDR2 is SVGAGI. General study points: Peripheral recruitment is suggested, as some novel exhausted tumor clones were in pre-treatment blood.

As concerns this clone: Its antigen remains unidentified.

Sequenced by immunoSEQ multiplex PCR; TCRdb stores in-frame clones only, minus some. The sample lists around 49,000 clones; approximately 84% were seen once. J is TRBJ2-7 and V is TRBV6-5; 10 positions match TRBD1. The sequenced sample was PBMCs, obtained before anti-PD-1 treatment. The sequence was collected from a human donor with basal cell carcinoma. CDR3 in DNA: TGTGCCAGCAGTTACATGGGACAGGGGTCCTACGAGCAGTACTTC. It codes for CASSYMGQGSYEQYF.